Listed below are T cell receptor beta chains from one sample, sequenced in a study of blood T cells in healthy people across ages. MiXCR, applied by TCRdb to the 5' RACE reads, yields one record per CDR3 protein. This table holds roughly 800,000 distinct CDR3 sequences, about three fifths found once. Sequencing input: blood. These receptors all stem from a young man in good health. Both conserved end residues are part of each CDR3. A D gene is named only where the DNA matches it firmly. Rows may omit the clone size; those that give it use once, few, many or a size class.

CDR3 protein: CASSKGQGAYNEQFF; CDR3 DNA: TGCGCCAGCAGCAAAGGACAGGGGGCTTACAATGAGCAGTTCTTC; clone size: -; V gene: TRBV5-1; D gene: TRBD1; J gene: TRBJ2-1
CDR3 protein: CSASPRAGGRLPSYNEQYF; CDR3 DNA: TGCAGTGCTTCCCCTCGGGCGGGGGGCCGCCTCCCTTCCTACAATGAGCAGTACTTC; clone size: -; V gene: TRBV20-1; D gene: TRBD2; J gene: TRBJ2-7
CDR3 protein: CAISESGLGADTQYF; CDR3 DNA: TGTGCCATCAGTGAGTCTGGACTTGGCGCCGATACGCAGTATTTT; clone size: -; V gene: TRBV10-3; D gene: -; J gene: TRBJ2-3
CDR3 protein: CASSSGQGDTGYTF; CDR3 DNA: TGTGCCAGCAGCTCCGGACAGGGGGATACTGGCTACACCTTC; clone size: -; V gene: TRBV5-4; D gene: TRBD1; J gene: TRBJ1-2
CDR3 protein: CASSQGQGYNEQFF; CDR3 DNA: TGTGCCAGCAGCCAGGGACAGGGTTACAATGAGCAGTTCTTC; clone size: -; V gene: TRBV5-6; D gene: TRBD1; J gene: TRBJ2-1
CDR3 protein: CASSRPEGGYGYTF; CDR3 DNA: TGTGCCAGCAGCAGACCGGAAGGGGGCTATGGCTACACCTTC; clone size: -; V gene: TRBV5-8; D gene: -; J gene: TRBJ1-2
CDR3 protein: CASSAQDSSYSEQFF; CDR3 DNA: TGTGCCAGCAGCGCACAGGATAGCTCCTACAGTGAGCAGTTCTTC; clone size: -; V gene: TRBV7-9; D gene: -; J gene: TRBJ2-1
CDR3 protein: CASVFGEDSEQYF; CDR3 DNA: TGTGCCAGCGTATTTGGGGAGGATTCCGAGCAGTACTTC; clone size: -; V gene: TRBV2; D gene: -; J gene: TRBJ2-7
CDR3 protein: CSVEDPKEPGEQYF; CDR3 DNA: TGCAGCGTTGAAGATCCGAAGGAGCCAGGGGAGCAGTACTTC; clone size: few; V gene: TRBV29-1; D gene: -; J gene: TRBJ2-7
CDR3 protein: CSVSYYNEQFF; CDR3 DNA: TGCAGTGTTTCCTACTACAATGAGCAGTTCTTC; clone size: -; V gene: TRBV20-1; D gene: -; J gene: TRBJ2-1
CDR3 protein: CASSLGGGKNIQYF; CDR3 DNA: TGTGCCAGCAGCCTCGGAGGCGGCAAAAACATTCAGTACTTC; clone size: -; V gene: TRBV3-1; D gene: -; J gene: TRBJ2-4
CDR3 protein: CASSEAGTGTRLGNYGYTF; CDR3 DNA: TGTGCCAGCAGCGAGGCCGGGACAGGAACTCGACTGGGGAACTATGGCTACACCTTC; clone size: -; V gene: TRBV9; D gene: TRBD1; J gene: TRBJ1-2
CDR3 protein: CASTGGTIQETQFF; CDR3 DNA: TGTGCCAGCACGGGGGGAACGATTCAAGAGACCCAGTTCTTC; clone size: -; V gene: TRBV28; D gene: TRBD2; J gene: TRBJ2-1
CDR3 protein: CASSYSKVRGGTEAFF; CDR3 DNA: TGTGCCAGCAGTTACTCGAAAGTAAGGGGGGGCACTGAAGCTTTCTTT; clone size: -; V gene: TRBV6-6; D gene: -; J gene: TRBJ1-1
CDR3 protein: CASSQGDLEQYF; CDR3 DNA: TGTGCCAGCAGCCAAGGAGATCTCGAGCAGTACTTC; clone size: -; V gene: TRBV14; D gene: -; J gene: TRBJ2-7
CDR3 protein: CASRRNRADTQYF; CDR3 DNA: TGTGCCAGCAGACGTAATAGGGCGGATACGCAGTATTTT; clone size: few; V gene: TRBV3-1; D gene: -; J gene: TRBJ2-3
CDR3 protein: CSAPGTRTYEQYF; CDR3 DNA: TGCAGTGCTCCCGGGACAAGAACCTACGAGCAGTACTTC; clone size: -; V gene: TRBV20-1; D gene: -; J gene: TRBJ2-7
CDR3 protein: CASSIIAGVSVDEQYF; CDR3 DNA: TGTGCCAGCAGTATAATAGCGGGAGTTTCAGTCGACGAGCAGTACTTC; clone size: -; V gene: TRBV28; D gene: TRBD2; J gene: TRBJ2-7
CDR3 protein: CASSVDPQGETQYF; CDR3 DNA: TGTGCCAGCAGCGTAGATCCCCAGGGAGAGACCCAGTACTTC; clone size: few; V gene: TRBV9; D gene: -; J gene: TRBJ2-5
CDR3 protein: CASSLGRITNNEQFF; CDR3 DNA: TGCGCCAGCAGCCTAGGACGGATAACCAACAATGAGCAGTTCTTC; clone size: many; V gene: TRBV4-1; D gene: -; J gene: TRBJ2-1
CDR3 protein: CASSGEGPYGYTF; CDR3 DNA: TGCGCCAGCAGCGGGGAGGGCCCCTATGGCTACACCTTC; clone size: -; V gene: TRBV5-1; D gene: -; J gene: TRBJ1-2
CDR3 protein: CASSQAPPTSGREQFF; CDR3 DNA: TGTGCCAGCAGCCAAGCCCCTCCTACTAGCGGGAGGGAGCAGTTCTTC; clone size: -; V gene: TRBV14; D gene: TRBD2; J gene: TRBJ2-1
CDR3 protein: CASSQDGLAGVGVETQYF; CDR3 DNA: TGTGCCAGCAGCCAAGATGGCCTAGCGGGAGTGGGGGTGGAGACCCAGTACTTC; clone size: -; V gene: TRBV3-1; D gene: TRBD2; J gene: TRBJ2-5
CDR3 protein: CASSMGQVYTEAFF; CDR3 DNA: TGTGCCAGCAGCATGGGACAGGTATACACTGAAGCTTTCTTT; clone size: -; V gene: TRBV13; D gene: TRBD1; J gene: TRBJ1-1
CDR3 protein: CASGTRNEQFF; CDR3 DNA: TGTGCCAGCGGGACTAGGAATGAGCAGTTCTTC; clone size: many; V gene: TRBV7-3; D gene: TRBD2; J gene: TRBJ2-1
CDR3 protein: CASSTSRGSYNEQYF; CDR3 DNA: TGTGCCAGCAGCACCTCACGTGGGTCCTACAATGAGCAGTACTTC; clone size: -; V gene: TRBV13; D gene: -; J gene: TRBJ2-7
CDR3 protein: CSAGDRAKSYNEQYF; CDR3 DNA: TGCAGTGCTGGGGACAGGGCGAAATCCTACAATGAGCAGTACTTC; clone size: -; V gene: TRBV20-1; D gene: TRBD1; J gene: TRBJ2-7
CDR3 protein: CASSAQGLYNEQFF; CDR3 DNA: TGTGCCAGCAGCGCTCAGGGGCTCTACAATGAGCAGTTCTTC; clone size: -; V gene: TRBV9; D gene: -; J gene: TRBJ2-1
CDR3 protein: CASRAGHYGYTF; CDR3 DNA: TGTGCCAGCAGGGCAGGGCACTATGGCTACACCTTC; clone size: -; V gene: TRBV28; D gene: -; J gene: TRBJ1-2
CDR3 protein: CASSEGGVTEAFF; CDR3 DNA: TGTGCCAGCAGCGAAGGGGGGGTCACTGAAGCTTTCTTT; clone size: -; V gene: TRBV3-1; D gene: -; J gene: TRBJ1-1
CDR3 protein: CASSQEGREKSYEQYF; CDR3 DNA: TGTGCCAGCAGCCAAGAGGGCAGGGAAAAATCCTACGAGCAGTACTTC; clone size: -; V gene: TRBV4-2; D gene: -; J gene: TRBJ2-7
CDR3 protein: CATSSLGGSYNEQFF; CDR3 DNA: TGTGCCACCAGCTCACTAGGAGGGTCCTACAATGAGCAGTTCTTC; clone size: -; V gene: TRBV15; D gene: -; J gene: TRBJ2-1
CDR3 protein: CSAAAGELFF; CDR3 DNA: TGCAGCGCCGCGGCCGGGGAGCTGTTTTTT; clone size: -; V gene: TRBV29-1; D gene: -; J gene: TRBJ2-2
CDR3 protein: CASSLSGGRSQPQHF; CDR3 DNA: TGTGCCAGCAGTTTATCGGGGGGGCGCAGCCAGCCCCAGCATTTT; clone size: -; V gene: TRBV28; D gene: -; J gene: TRBJ1-5
CDR3 protein: CASREENEQFF; CDR3 DNA: TGTGCCAGCAGAGAAGAGAATGAGCAGTTCTTC; clone size: -; V gene: TRBV7-9; D gene: -; J gene: TRBJ2-1
CDR3 protein: CASSPGGGSYTYEQYF; CDR3 DNA: TGTGCCAGCAGCCCGGGCGGGGGAAGCTACACCTACGAGCAGTACTTC; clone size: -; V gene: TRBV4-2; D gene: TRBD2; J gene: TRBJ2-7
CDR3 protein: CASSVRTAVSEQYF; CDR3 DNA: TGCGCCAGCAGCGTGAGGACTGCCGTATCCGAGCAGTACTTC; clone size: few; V gene: TRBV5-1; D gene: -; J gene: TRBJ2-7
CDR3 protein: CASSHRGNTGELFF; CDR3 DNA: TGTGCCAGCAGTCACAGGGGGAACACCGGGGAGCTGTTTTTT; clone size: -; V gene: TRBV28; D gene: TRBD1; J gene: TRBJ2-2
CDR3 protein: CASSVADGRLGTQYF; CDR3 DNA: TGTGCCAGCAGCGTAGCGGACGGACGGCTGGGGACCCAGTACTTC; clone size: -; V gene: TRBV9; D gene: -; J gene: TRBJ2-5
CDR3 protein: CSVGQQQGLRGYTF; CDR3 DNA: TGCAGCGTTGGACAGCAACAGGGGTTGAGAGGCTACACCTTC; clone size: -; V gene: TRBV29-1; D gene: TRBD1; J gene: TRBJ1-2
CDR3 protein: CASSQGSGDYEQYF; CDR3 DNA: TGTGCCAGCAGTCAGGGATCAGGGGACTACGAGCAGTACTTC; clone size: -; V gene: TRBV7-9; D gene: -; J gene: TRBJ2-7
CDR3 protein: CASRQENTEAFF; CDR3 DNA: TGTGCCAGCAGGCAGGAGAACACTGAAGCTTTCTTT; clone size: few; V gene: TRBV27; D gene: -; J gene: TRBJ1-1
CDR3 protein: CSVVRQGATEAFF; CDR3 DNA: TGCAGCGTTGTTCGGCAGGGGGCCACTGAAGCTTTCTTT; clone size: -; V gene: TRBV29-1; D gene: TRBD1; J gene: TRBJ1-1
CDR3 protein: CASSRDRSQETQYF; CDR3 DNA: TGTGCCAGCAGCCGAGACAGGAGCCAAGAGACCCAGTACTTC; clone size: -; V gene: TRBV7-2; D gene: -; J gene: TRBJ2-5
CDR3 protein: CSEALQETQYF; CDR3 DNA: TGCAGTGAGGCCTTACAAGAGACCCAGTACTTC; clone size: -; V gene: TRBV20-1; D gene: -; J gene: TRBJ2-5
CDR3 protein: CASSLAGWNEQFF; CDR3 DNA: TGTGCCAGCAGTCTAGCAGGGTGGAATGAGCAGTTCTTC; clone size: -; V gene: TRBV6-2/TRBV6-3; D gene: -; J gene: TRBJ2-1
CDR3 protein: CSARLAGVSDTQYF; CDR3 DNA: TGCAGTGCTAGGCTAGCGGGGGTTTCAGATACGCAGTATTTT; clone size: -; V gene: TRBV20-1; D gene: TRBD2; J gene: TRBJ2-3